This T cell receptor (beta chain) was sequenced in a study of cytomegalovirus exposure and HLA in healthy donors. Germline V gene sequence: CDR1 SGDLS, CDR2 YYNGEE. The CDR3 extends over 14 amino acids. V was trimmed by 4 bases and J by 7 bases, leaving 17 bases between them. The PCR was carried out with 60 Vbeta primers and 13 Jbeta primers. Here immunoSEQ multiplex PCR was the method, and the copy in TCRdb shows in-frame clones only, minus some. Among approximately 220,000 clones listed, approximately 88% were seen once. Whole-study findings and limits: Fewer N-insertions than the roughly 670-donor mean were reportedly shown by an Asian-associated ancestry cluster in a later analysis. CMV serostatus was the only recorded immune exposure for donors.

Notes on this clone: Its specificity is not known.

Sequences were obtained from PBMCs. The origin of this receptor is a boy aged 2 to 9 in good health and CMV-seronegative. This chain connects TRBV9 to TRBJ2-5, with TRBD2 as a possible D gene (6 bases). CDR3 region: CASSSGLPPGTQYF. In DNA form, the CDR3 reads TGTGCCAGCAGCTCCGGACTACCCCCCGGGACCCAGTACTTC.